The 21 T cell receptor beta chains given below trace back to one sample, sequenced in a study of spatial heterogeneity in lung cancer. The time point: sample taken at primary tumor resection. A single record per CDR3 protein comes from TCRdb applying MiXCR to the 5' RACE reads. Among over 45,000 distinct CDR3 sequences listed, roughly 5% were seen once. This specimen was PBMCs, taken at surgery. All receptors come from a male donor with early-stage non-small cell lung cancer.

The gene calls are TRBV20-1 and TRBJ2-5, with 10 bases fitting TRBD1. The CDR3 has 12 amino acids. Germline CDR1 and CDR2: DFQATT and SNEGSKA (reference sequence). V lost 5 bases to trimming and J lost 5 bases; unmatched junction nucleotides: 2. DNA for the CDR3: TGCAGTGCTTGGGGACAGGGGGAGACCCAGTACTTC. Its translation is CSAWGQGETQYF.

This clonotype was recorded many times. The CDR3 DNA follows: TGTGCCATCAGTGCTGCGGGGAGCATAGCCAAAAACATTCAGTACTTC. This gives the protein CAISAAGSIAKNIQYF. The V call is TRBV10-3, the J call TRBJ2-4; tentatively, D is TRBD2 (6 bases). CDR1 ENHRY and CDR2 SYGVKD come from the germline V gene. The CDR3 has 16 residues. The V and J ends lost 4 bases and 0 bases respectively, with 13 bases between them.

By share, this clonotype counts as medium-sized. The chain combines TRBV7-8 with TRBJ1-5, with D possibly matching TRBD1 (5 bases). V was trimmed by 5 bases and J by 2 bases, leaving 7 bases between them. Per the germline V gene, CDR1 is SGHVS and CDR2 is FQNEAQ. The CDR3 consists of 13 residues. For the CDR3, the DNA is TGTGCCAGCAGCCGGGACCGCAATCAGCCCCAGCATTTT. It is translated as CASSRDRNQPQHF.

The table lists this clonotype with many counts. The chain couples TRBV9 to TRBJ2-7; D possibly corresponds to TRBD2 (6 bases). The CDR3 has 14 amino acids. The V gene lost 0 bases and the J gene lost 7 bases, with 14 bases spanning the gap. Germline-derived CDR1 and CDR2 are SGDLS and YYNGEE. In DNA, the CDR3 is TGTGCCAGCAGCGTAGTACCCGGGAGAGGTGAGCAGTACTTC. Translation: CASSVVPGRGEQYF.

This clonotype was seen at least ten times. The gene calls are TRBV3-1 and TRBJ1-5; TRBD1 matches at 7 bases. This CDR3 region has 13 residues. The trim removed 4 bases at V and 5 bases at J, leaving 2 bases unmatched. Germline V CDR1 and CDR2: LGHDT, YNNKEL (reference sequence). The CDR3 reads CASSPQGDQPQHF. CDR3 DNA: TGTGCCAGCAGCCCCCAGGGGGATCAGCCCCAGCATTTT.

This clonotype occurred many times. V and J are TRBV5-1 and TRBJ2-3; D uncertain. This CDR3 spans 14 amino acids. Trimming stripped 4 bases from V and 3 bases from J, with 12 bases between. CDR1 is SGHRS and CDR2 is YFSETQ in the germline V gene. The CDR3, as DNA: TGCGCCAGCAGCCCCACCAGCAGGACAGATACGCAGTATTTT. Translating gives CASSPTSRTDTQYF.

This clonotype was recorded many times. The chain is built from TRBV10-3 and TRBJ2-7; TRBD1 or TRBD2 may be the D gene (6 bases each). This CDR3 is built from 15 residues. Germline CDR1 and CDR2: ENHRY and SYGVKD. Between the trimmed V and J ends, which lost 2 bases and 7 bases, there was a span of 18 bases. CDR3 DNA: TGTGCCATCAGTGAGCCCCGACCGGGGGCGGGGGAGCAGTACTTC. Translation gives CAISEPRPGAGEQYF.

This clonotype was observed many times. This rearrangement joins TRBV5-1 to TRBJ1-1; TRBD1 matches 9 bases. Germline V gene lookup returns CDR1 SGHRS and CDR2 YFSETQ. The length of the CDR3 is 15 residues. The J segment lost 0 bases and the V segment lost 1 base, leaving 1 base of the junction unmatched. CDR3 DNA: TGCGCCAGCAGCTTGACAGGGGGCATGAACACTGAAGCTTTCTTT. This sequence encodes CASSLTGGMNTEAFF.

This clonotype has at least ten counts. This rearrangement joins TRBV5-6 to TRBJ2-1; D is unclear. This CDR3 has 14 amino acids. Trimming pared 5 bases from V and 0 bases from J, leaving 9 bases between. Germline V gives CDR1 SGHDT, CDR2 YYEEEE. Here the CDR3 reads CASRLLSSYNEQFF. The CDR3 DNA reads TGTGCCAGCAGACTTCTTAGCTCCTACAATGAGCAGTTCTTC.

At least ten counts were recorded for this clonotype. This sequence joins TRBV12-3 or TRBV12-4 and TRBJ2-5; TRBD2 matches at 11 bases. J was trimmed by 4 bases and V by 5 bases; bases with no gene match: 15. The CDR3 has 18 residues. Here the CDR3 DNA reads TGTGCCAGCAGTCCGCCGCTAGCGGGAGGTCCAAAGTCAGAGACCCAGTACTTC. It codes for CASSPPLAGGPKSETQYF.

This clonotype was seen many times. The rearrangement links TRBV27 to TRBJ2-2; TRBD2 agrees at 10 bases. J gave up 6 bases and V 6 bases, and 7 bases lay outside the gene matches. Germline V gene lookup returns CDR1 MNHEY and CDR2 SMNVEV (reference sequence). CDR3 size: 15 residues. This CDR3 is CASSGLAAVAGELFF. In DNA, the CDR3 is TGTGCCAGCAGCGGACTAGCGGCCGTCGCCGGGGAGCTGTTTTTT.

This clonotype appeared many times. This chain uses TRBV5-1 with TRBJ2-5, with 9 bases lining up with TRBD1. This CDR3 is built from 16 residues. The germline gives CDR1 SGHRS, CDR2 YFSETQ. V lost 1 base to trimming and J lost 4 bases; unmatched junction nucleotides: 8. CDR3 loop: CASSLMPGQGAETQYF. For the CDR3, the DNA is TGCGCCAGCAGCTTGATGCCGGGACAGGGAGCAGAGACCCAGTACTTC.

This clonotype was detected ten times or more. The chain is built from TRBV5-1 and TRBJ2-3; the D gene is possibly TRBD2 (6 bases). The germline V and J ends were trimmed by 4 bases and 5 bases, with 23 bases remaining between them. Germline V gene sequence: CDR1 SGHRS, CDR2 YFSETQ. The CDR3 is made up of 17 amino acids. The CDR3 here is CASSPRTTQKGRDTQYF. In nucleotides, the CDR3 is TGCGCCAGCAGCCCTCGGACTACCCAGAAAGGGAGAGATACGCAGTATTTT.

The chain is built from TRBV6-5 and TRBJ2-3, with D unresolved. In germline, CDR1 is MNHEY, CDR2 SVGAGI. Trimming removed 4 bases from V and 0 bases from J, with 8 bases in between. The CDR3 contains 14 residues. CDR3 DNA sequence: TGTGCCAGCAGTTCCGGGCGGAGCACAGATACGCAGTATTTT. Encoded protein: CASSSGRSTDTQYF.

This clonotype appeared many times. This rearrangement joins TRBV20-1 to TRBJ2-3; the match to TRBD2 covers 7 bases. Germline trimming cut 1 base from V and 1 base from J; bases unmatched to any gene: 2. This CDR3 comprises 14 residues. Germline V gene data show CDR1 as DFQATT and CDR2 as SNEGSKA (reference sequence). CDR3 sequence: CSARASGRTDTQYF. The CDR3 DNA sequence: TGCAGTGCTAGAGCTAGCGGACGCACAGATACGCAGTATTTT.

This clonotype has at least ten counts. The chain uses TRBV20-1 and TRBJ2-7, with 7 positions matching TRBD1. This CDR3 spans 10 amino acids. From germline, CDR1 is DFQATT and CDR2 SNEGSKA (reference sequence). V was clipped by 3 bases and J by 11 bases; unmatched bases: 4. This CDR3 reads CSASRDREYF. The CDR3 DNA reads TGCAGTGCTAGCCGCGACAGGGAGTACTTC.

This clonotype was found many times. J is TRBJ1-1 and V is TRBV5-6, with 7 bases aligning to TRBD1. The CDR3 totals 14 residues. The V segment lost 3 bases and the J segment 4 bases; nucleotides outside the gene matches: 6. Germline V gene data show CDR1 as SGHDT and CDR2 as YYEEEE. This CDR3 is CASSYAHRGTEAFF. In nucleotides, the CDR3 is TGTGCCAGCAGCTACGCGCACAGGGGCACTGAAGCTTTCTTT.

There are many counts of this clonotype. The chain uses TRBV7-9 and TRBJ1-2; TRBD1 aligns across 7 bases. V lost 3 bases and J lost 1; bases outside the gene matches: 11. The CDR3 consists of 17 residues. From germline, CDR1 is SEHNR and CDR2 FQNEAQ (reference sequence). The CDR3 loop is CASSLGPGQAINYGYTF. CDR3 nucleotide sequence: TGTGCCAGCAGCTTGGGTCCCGGACAGGCGATTAACTATGGCTACACCTTC.

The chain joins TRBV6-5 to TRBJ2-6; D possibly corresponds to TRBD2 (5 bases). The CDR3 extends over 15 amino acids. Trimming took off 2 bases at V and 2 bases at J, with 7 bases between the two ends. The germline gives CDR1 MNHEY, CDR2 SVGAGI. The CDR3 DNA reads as TGTGCCAGCAGTTACAAGGAGGCTGGGGCCAACGTCCTGACTTTC. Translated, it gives CASSYKEAGANVLTF.

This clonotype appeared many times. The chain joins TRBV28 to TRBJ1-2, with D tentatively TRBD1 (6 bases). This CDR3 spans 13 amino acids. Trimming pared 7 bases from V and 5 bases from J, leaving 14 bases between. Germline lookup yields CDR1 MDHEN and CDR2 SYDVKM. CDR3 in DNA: TGTGCCAGCACCCCCCCAGGGGTTTATGGCTACACCTTC. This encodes CASTPPGVYGYTF.

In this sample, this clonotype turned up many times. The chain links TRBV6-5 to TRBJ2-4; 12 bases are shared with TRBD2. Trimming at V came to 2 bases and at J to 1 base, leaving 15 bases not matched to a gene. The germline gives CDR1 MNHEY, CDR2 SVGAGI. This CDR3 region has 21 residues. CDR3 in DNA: TGTGCCAGCAGTTACCCCCTACTAGCGGGAGGTCCTAAGGGGGCCAAAAACATTCAGTACTTC. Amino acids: CASSYPLLAGGPKGAKNIQYF.